Following are 20 T cell receptor beta chains from one sample sequenced in a study of T cells in tumors after PD-1 blockade. Produced via immunoSEQ multiplex PCR; TCRdb's table is partial and in-frame only. The sample consists of some 43,000 clones, approximately 84% of them appearing once. The material sequenced was PBMCs, taken before anti-PD-1 treatment. These receptors were taken from a human donor with basal cell carcinoma.

This clone was seen a few times. CDR3 nucleotides: TGCAGTGCTAGTAGTGTAATGGGTAGCAATCAGCCCCAGCATTTT. Protein: CSASSVMGSNQPQHF. The chain carries TRBV20-1 and TRBJ1-5; D is uncertain. The CDR3 sequence is 15 residues long. The germline V gene has CDR1 DFQATT and CDR2 SNEGSKA (reference sequence). V was clipped by 3 bases and J by 0 bases, with 12 bases between them.

The chain combines TRBV14 with TRBJ1-3; the D is unclear. Germline loops: CDR1 SGHDN, CDR2 FVKESK. V lost 2 bases to trimming and J lost 3 bases, with 5 bases between them. There are 13 residues in the CDR3. The CDR3 loop reads CASSQPHGNTIYF. The DNA for the CDR3 is TGTGCCAGCAGCCAACCGCATGGAAACACCATATATTTT. The whole variable domain, remainder taken from reference TRBV14 and TRBJ1-3, is EAGVTQFPSHSVIEKGQTVTLRCDPISGHDNLYWYRRVMGKEIKFLLHFVKESKQDESGMPNNRFLAERTGGTYSTLKVQPAELEDSGVYFCASSQPHGNTIYFGEGSWLTVV.

This chain connects TRBV10-3 to TRBJ1-4; 11 bases are a match to TRBD1. CDR1 and CDR2 (germline): ENHRY, SYGVKD. The CDR3 spans 16 residues. The ends lost 5 bases at V and 3 bases at J; junction bases unmatched: 5. The CDR3 nucleotides read TGTGCCATCAGTACCGGACAGGGGGCATCTAATGAAAAACTGTTTTTT. Encoded protein: CAISTGQGASNEKLFF.

The chain employs TRBV5-1 and TRBJ1-3, with TRBD1 matching over 7 bases. The CDR3 extends over 14 amino acids. Trimming cost V 5 bases and J 1 base; bases outside gene matches: 3. Looked up from germline, CDR1 is SGHRS and CDR2 is YFSETQ. CDR3 in DNA: TGCGCCAGCAGTCGGGACAGATCTGGAAACACCATATATTTT. It specifies CASSRDRSGNTIYF.

The rearrangement links TRBV5-8 to TRBJ1-1, with TRBD1 identical over 8 bases. The CDR3 is 14 residues long. CDR1 is SGHTS, CDR2 YDEGEE, per germline. The trim removed 3 bases at V and 7 bases at J, leaving 8 bases unmatched. CDR3 sequence (DNA): TGTGCCAGCAGCTGGGGACAGGCGGTTGATGAAGCTTTCTTT. It codes for CASSWGQAVDEAFF. Full variable domain (remainder filled in from reference TRBV5-8 and TRBJ1-1): EAGVTQSPTHLIKTRGQQATLRCSPISGHTSVYWYQQALGLGLQFLLWYDEGEERNRGNFPPRFSGRQFPNYSSELNVNALELEDSALYLCASSWGQAVDEAFFGQGTRLTVV.

This chain connects TRBV27 to TRBJ1-6; D gene unclear. Germline lookup yields CDR1 MNHEY and CDR2 SMNVEV (reference sequence). CDR3 length: 12 residues. The germline V and J ends were trimmed by 5 bases and 10 bases, with 9 bases remaining between them. CDR3 protein: CASSRLGSPLHF. The CDR3 nucleotides read TGTGCCAGCAGTCGTCTCGGGTCACCCCTCCACTTT.

The sample holds a few counts of this clone. The junction differs from germline at one of its ends, possibly a read error. The CDR3 here is CASSLAGGQVF. CDR3 coding DNA: TGTGCCAGCAGCTTAGCGGGGGGGCAGGTCTTC. The chain has TRBV5-5 and TRBJ2-1; TRBD2 agrees at 10 bases. CDR1 SGHKS and CDR2 YYEKEE come from the germline V gene (reference sequence). The CDR3 runs to 11 residues.

This clone was counted a few times. This chain links TRBV28 with TRBJ2-7; TRBD1 aligns across 8 bases. The CDR3 totals 14 residues. Germline lookup yields CDR1 MDHEN and CDR2 SYDVKM. Unmatched junction bases numbered 7, after V lost 8 bases and J lost 1 base. This chain's CDR3 is CASLDRGISYEQYF. For the CDR3, the DNA is TGTGCCAGCCTTGACAGGGGTATTTCCTACGAGCAGTACTTC.

The chain recombines TRBV7-2 with TRBJ1-4; TRBD1 matches at 9 bases. Losses at the gene ends were 5 bases for V and 1 base for J; bases not matched to a gene: 5. This CDR3 is 16 amino acids long. Germline-derived CDR1 and CDR2 are SGHTA and FQGNSA. CDR3 residues: CASSPRQGGTNEKLFF. The CDR3 DNA reads TGTGCCAGCAGCCCCCGACAGGGGGGAACTAATGAAAAACTGTTTTTT. The full variable domain, its missing parts supplied by reference TRBV7-2 and TRBJ1-4, is GAGVSQSPSNKVTEKGKDVELRCDPISGHTALYWYRQSLGQGLEFLIYFQGNSAPDKSGLPSDRFSAERTGGSVSTLTIQRTQQEDSAVYLCASSPRQGGTNEKLFFGSGTQLSVL.

The rearrangement uses TRBV7-9 and TRBJ2-1; D gene unclear. The germline gives CDR1 SEHNR, CDR2 FQNEAQ (reference sequence). The CDR3 extends over 14 amino acids. The germline V and J ends were trimmed by 5 bases and 6 bases, with 14 bases remaining between them. CDR3 nucleotide sequence: TGTGCCAGCAGCCCAATGGACCAATCCAATGAGCAGTTCTTC. Protein: CASSPMDQSNEQFF. The variable domain in full, with the rest retrieved from reference TRBV7-9 and TRBJ2-1, is DTGVSQNPRHKITKRGQNVTFRCDPISEHNRLYWYRQTLGQGPEFLTYFQNEAQLEKSRLLSDRFSAERPKGSFSTLEIQRTEQGDSAMYLCASSPMDQSNEQFFGPGTRLTVL.

The J gene is TRBJ2-2, the V gene TRBV4-1, with a possible D match to TRBD1 (6 bases). CDR3 length equals 17 residues. The germline gives CDR1 MGHRA, CDR2 YSYEKL. Trimming took 0 bases from V and 0 from J, leaving 11 bases between them. The CDR3, as DNA: TGCGCCAGCAGCCAAGATAGAAACAGGGCGAACACCGGGGAGCTGTTTTTT. Its protein product is CASSQDRNRANTGELFF.

This chain links TRBV29-1 with TRBJ2-1; 8 bases line up with TRBD2. Germline V gene sequence: CDR1 SQVTM, CDR2 ANQGSEA. The CDR3 covers 12 residues. With V trimmed by 3 bases and J by 8 bases, 3 bases remained unmatched. The CDR3 region is CSVEGLVDEQFF. The DNA for the CDR3 is TGCAGCGTTGAGGGACTAGTCGATGAGCAGTTCTTC.

The chain carries TRBV5-1 and TRBJ2-3; 8 bases line up with TRBD2. Germline values: CDR1 SGHRS, CDR2 YFSETQ. J gave up 8 bases and V 0 bases, and 14 bases lay outside the gene matches. This CDR3 contains 17 residues. CDR3 coding DNA: TGCGCCAGCAGCTTGGCCACGAGCGGGGGCTACATGGGTACGCAGTATTTT. Translated: CASSLATSGGYMGTQYF.

This clone was detected only once. The V and J genes are TRBV18 and TRBJ2-5; maybe TRBD2 (6 bases). This CDR3 region has 16 residues. The germline CDR1 and CDR2 sequences are KGHSH and LQKENI. V lost 0 bases, J lost 2 bases, and 13 bases lay in between. CDR3 protein: CASSPPGSGSQETQYF. The DNA for the CDR3 is TGTGCCAGCTCACCACCGGGGAGCGGGTCGCAAGAGACCCAGTACTTC.

The rearrangement uses TRBV6-2 or TRBV6-3 and TRBJ1-5, with 10 bases aligning to TRBD1. Trimming cost V 5 bases and J 5 bases; bases outside gene matches: 6. From germline, CDR1 is MNHEY and CDR2 SVGEGT. This CDR3 is built from 15 residues. The CDR3 reads CASSPRGQGYQPQHF. Written as DNA, the CDR3 is TGTGCCAGCAGTCCCAGGGGACAGGGGTATCAGCCCCAGCATTTT.

This clone was counted a single time. V usage is TRBV11-1 and J usage is TRBJ2-3; D unresolved. V lost 5 bases, J lost 1 base, and 13 bases lay in between. This CDR3 comprises 15 residues. Germline V lookup: CDR1 SGHAT, CDR2 FQDESV (reference sequence). Here the CDR3 DNA reads TGTGCCAGCAGCCCTAGTTGGTCCCGCACAGATACGCAGTATTTT. It is translated as CASSPSWSRTDTQYF.

The chain combines TRBV6-5 with TRBJ1-4; the D is unclear. CDR1 and CDR2 (germline): MNHEY, SVGAGI. V was pared by 3 bases and J by 3 bases, with 11 bases between. CDR3 length equals 15 residues. The CDR3 region is CASSYRMAANEKLFF. In nucleotides, the CDR3 is TGTGCCAGCAGTTATAGAATGGCGGCTAATGAAAAACTGTTTTTT.

This chain links TRBV7-2 with TRBJ1-1; D call uncertain. The CDR3 length is 14 residues. The V and J ends lost 0 bases and 5 bases respectively, with 10 bases between them. Per germline, CDR1 SGHTA and CDR2 FQGNSA. DNA of the CDR3: TGTGCCAGCAGCTTAGCGCTGAGGCAAACTGAAGCTTTCTTT. Amino acid sequence: CASSLALRQTEAFF.

V and J are TRBV21-1 and TRBJ1-1; no check of the table's D call, TRBD1, against the DNA was made. TRBV21-1 is a known pseudogene. This CDR3 spans 16 amino acids. Here the CDR3 reads CASSFRQGVVNTEAFF. The CDR3 DNA reads TGTGCCAGCAGCTTTCGACAGGGGGTGGTGAACACTGAAGCTTTCTTT.

Concerning this clone: Other nucleotide sequences in the sample specify the same CDR3. The chain uses TRBV4-1 and TRBJ2-3; 14 positions match TRBD2. This CDR3 region has 16 residues. Germline V gene sequence: CDR1 MGHRA, CDR2 YSYEKL. The trim removed 3 bases at V and 1 base at J, leaving 0 bases unmatched. The CDR3 region is CASSQGLAGGTDTQYF. The DNA of the CDR3 is TGCGCCAGCAGCCAGGGACTAGCGGGGGGCACAGATACGCAGTATTTT.